These T cell receptor beta chains were read from a single sample in a study of PD-1 blockade in classical Hodgkin lymphoma. This table comes from immunoSEQ multiplex PCR, and its TCRdb copy is limited to in-frame clones, with some not included. The data contain around 66,000 clones, 80% to 90% of them seen just once; the ten biggest clones take up about 15%. The sample was peripheral blood mononuclear cells (PBMCs), taken at baseline. The receptors shown here come from a human donor with classical Hodgkin lymphoma. CDR3s include the opening cysteine and the closing phenylalanine or tryptophan. Clone size appears in some rows only: once, few, many, or a class for an expanded clone.

TRBV4-1,TRBJ2-2,once,CASSPIRGGNFLSSNTGELFF
TRBV19,TRBJ2-1,.,CASRRLAGLNNEQFF
TRBV7-9,TRBJ1-2,.,CASSLTGEAYGYTF
TRBV7-8,TRBJ1-2,.,CASSQDRPGEGYTF
TRBV30,TRBJ2-1,.,CARKTGTGYNEQFF
TRBV5-5,TRBJ2-1,.,CASSLDPGTGYNEQFF
TRBV10-1,TRBJ1-4,.,CASRGVPTGVNEKLFF
TRBV5-4,TRBJ2-7,.,CASSFGGAPYEQYF
TRBV14,TRBJ1-1,.,CASGIKLDTEAFF
TRBV7-2,TRBJ2-6,once,CASSLGRGAGANVLTF
TRBV5-4,TRBJ2-1,.,CASSLEGEDEQFF
TRBV7-8,TRBJ2-7,.,CASSSGLSYEQYF
TRBV5-1,TRBJ2-3,once,CASSSSTDTQYF
TRBV29-1,TRBJ2-3,.,CSVGGLAGANTDTQYF
TRBV9,TRBJ2-7,.,CASSVGPTYEQYF
TRBV5-6,TRBJ1-2,few,CASKSRQDGYTF
TRBV7-9,TRBJ1-5,.,CASSLVGPSNQPQHF
TRBV6-4,TRBJ1-5,few,CASSESAYRNQPQHF
TRBV5-5,TRBJ1-1,few,CASSLGQAEAFF
TRBV9,TRBJ1-6,.,CASSPTGLPYSPLHF
TRBV6-5,TRBJ1-2,few,CASGLRGYNYGYTF
TRBV13,TRBJ1-4,.,CASSLGGEKLFF
TRBV6-5,TRBJ1-5,.,CASSSVINQPQHF
TRBV7-9,TRBJ2-1,.,CASSSGTSGVGEQFF
TRBV5-1,TRBJ1-2,.,CASSPSFGGAYGYTF
TRBV25-1,TRBJ1-2,.,CASSDLRGDAGYTF
TRBV30,TRBJ2-5,.,CAWSVASGAETQYF
TRBV18,TRBJ1-2,.,CASSPGQGTVGYTF
TRBV7-9,TRBJ1-2,.,CASQLGTYNYGYTF
TRBV6-1,TRBJ2-7,.,CASSELVRYSDEQYF
TRBV6-1,TRBJ1-1,.,CASSEYQGGVGSEAFF
TRBV19,TRBJ1-3,.,CASTDVATIYF
TRBV2,TRBJ1-1,.,CASSEGRNTEAFF
TRBV29-1,TRBJ2-5,.,CSVVVGETQYF
TRBV30,TRBJ1-1,few,CAWSPRPGEAFF
TRBV15,TRBJ1-1,.,CATSRDGHYMNTEAFF
TRBV2,TRBJ1-2,.,CASGVNYGYTF
TRBV18,TRBJ2-5,.,CASSREQGRETQYF
TRBV6-1,TRBJ1-1,.,CASSEVRVDTGEAFF
TRBV9,TRBJ1-3,.,CASSVEDARFGNTIYF
TRBV19,TRBJ2-2,once,CASSIGGLATGELFF